This T cell receptor beta chain is from a study of blood T cell repertoires in COVID-19 (dated by TCRdb to the early 2020s). A note on the overall study: The collaborator samples originated in the United States, Italy and Spain and spanned the acute and convalescent phases of COVID-19. Sample metadata almost always included a de-identified subject ID, COVID-19 status, age in years and sex. The prospective study material was composed of cDNA or gDNA derived from T cells, B-cell-depleted T cells, or PBMCs. A freely available public database, intended as a resource for researchers studying the immune response to SARS-CoV-2, is where the repertoires were released. HLA class I and class II types, where available, came from metadata supplied by the sample provider rather than from assay-based typing. Subjects who had been exposed to COVID-19, were actively infected with it, or had recovered from it provided the deeply sampled blood TCRbeta repertoires that made up the dataset. Samples came from the ongoing ImmuneRACE study (first 160 participants) plus 1,254 subjects from 6 global collaborators. The research as a whole found: The amount of clinical and demographic metadata varied by source and participant and was provided uncurated.

Whole blood was collected in K2EDTA tubes by collaborating institutions according to the institutions' own protocols. Collaborator samples were shipped for TCRbeta analysis as frozen whole blood, isolated PBMCs, or DNA extracted from either sample type. The immunoSEQ Assay, a bias-controlled multiplex PCR, was used to amplify TCRbeta CDR3 regions from genomic DNA. As for the original processing: The number of nucleated cells in each sample was estimated by amplification of reference gene primers within the assay. To quantify the absolute abundance of each unique TCRbeta CDR3 rearrangement, sequence reads were collapsed and filtered. For each sample, productive Simpson clonality was calculated by taking the square root of Simpson's diversity index across productive rearrangements. The immuneACCESS repertoire file appears here via TCRdb, limited to in-frame rearrangements. These files lack a portion of the clones; in checked studies, under half of the deficit traces to unresolved V genes, and the cause of the others is not known. The DNA gave D and trimming, while V, J and clone size come from that table. This sample is represented by around 210,000 clones; 70% to 90% of them were singletons. Clones ranked in the top ten supply around 1.5% of the sample.

Turning to this clone: It lacks a known antigen. No much larger clonotype is one base removed from it; base qualities were not supplied.

The sample taken for sequencing was peripheral blood. The clonotype originates from a man younger than 35 with active or convalescent COVID-19.

The DNA sequence reads TGTGCCAGCAGCGTCCACGGGGGGACCTCTGGAAACACCATATATTTT. This gives the protein CASSVHGGTSGNTIYF. The chain is assembled from TRBV9 and TRBJ1-3; the D segment could be TRBD1, given 5 matching bases. The CDR1 and CDR2 encoded by the germline V gene are SGDLS and YYNGEE. The CDR3, cysteine through phenylalanine, is 16 amino acids long. Just CDR3 DNA is preserved here, 48 bases in frame from base 1. Trimming removed 2 bases from V and 0 bases from J, leaving 12 bases between the germline ends.